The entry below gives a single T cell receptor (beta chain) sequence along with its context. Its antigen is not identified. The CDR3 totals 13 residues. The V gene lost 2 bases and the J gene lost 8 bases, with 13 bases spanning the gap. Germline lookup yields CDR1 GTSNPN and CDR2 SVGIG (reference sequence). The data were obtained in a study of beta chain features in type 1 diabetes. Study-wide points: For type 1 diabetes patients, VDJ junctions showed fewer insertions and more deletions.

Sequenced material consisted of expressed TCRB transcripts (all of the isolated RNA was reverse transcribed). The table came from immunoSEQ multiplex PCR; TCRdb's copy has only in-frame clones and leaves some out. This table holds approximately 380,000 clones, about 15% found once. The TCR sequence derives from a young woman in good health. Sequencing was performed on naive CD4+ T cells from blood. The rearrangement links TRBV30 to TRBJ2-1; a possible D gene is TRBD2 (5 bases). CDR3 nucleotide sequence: TGTGCCTGGAGTTTTGGAGGTTATCATGAGCAGTTCTTC. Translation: CAWSFGGYHEQFF.